This record looks at one T cell receptor beta chain sequence and its context. This sample was taken from a study of blood T cell repertoires in COVID-19. Study as a whole: Specimens from acute and convalescent COVID-19 originated in the United States, Italy and Spain. T cells, B-cell-depleted T cells, or PBMCs supplied cDNA or gDNA.

As processed by the authors: Researchers report that nucleated cell counts were estimated from reference gene primer amplification. Produced via immunoSEQ multiplex PCR; TCRdb's table is partial and in-frame only. From that table come the V and J calls and clone size; the DNA was used to work out D and trimming. This repertoire shows approximately 19,000 clones, around 94% found once; its top ten account for roughly 6%. CDR1 and CDR2 from the germline V gene are LGHDT and YNNKEL (reference sequence). The CDR3 consists of 15 residues. With 3 bases clipped from V and 0 bases from J, the junction kept 3 bases outside the gene matches.

The V gene is TRBV3-1 (or the pseudogene TRBV3-2), the J gene TRBJ1-1; 8 bases agree with TRBD1. Specimen: peripheral blood. This clonotype was sampled from a human donor in a cohort sampled during active COVID-19. Written as DNA, the CDR3 is TGTGCCAGCAGCCATAACAGGGGGTTGAACACTGAAGCTTTCTTT. Translation gives CASSHNRGLNTEAFF.